This entry describes one T cell receptor (beta chain). TCR alpha and TCR beta cDNA libraries carrying sample barcodes and UMIs were produced by 5'RACE using constant-segment primers. From the 5' RACE reads, TCRdb called clonotypes with MiXCR, one entry per CDR3 protein. The data show 250,000 to 300,000 distinct CDR3 sequences, with about a sixth seen just once and about 23% held by the top ten. The sample belongs to a study of T-cell memory formation after mild COVID-19. The sequenced sample consisted of PBMCs or a T cell subset sorted from them (not recorded which). The receptor was derived from a man younger than 35 who had mild COVID-19 (a few samples of this study predate the infection). Cell type and time point are not known.

The CDR3 sequence: CASSLASGGAADTQYF. In DNA, the CDR3 is TGCGCCAGCAGCTTGGCTAGCGGGGGGGCCGCAGATACGCAGTATTTT. The chain has TRBV5-1 and TRBJ2-3, with 12 bases aligning to TRBD2. Germline lookup yields CDR1 SGHRS and CDR2 YFSETQ. After removal of 0 bases from V and 4 bases from J, the junction contained 3 bases not matched to a gene. This CDR3 has 16 residues.